Below, 29 T cell receptor beta chains from the same sample are listed, as sequenced in a study of Graves' ophthalmopathy and Graves' hyperthyroidism. Amplification targeted the TCR beta CDR3 regions, with RNA transcripts as the source material. In the first round, RT-PCR was carried out with HTBI primers, and a multiplex PCR formed the second round. TCRdb reprocessed the multiplex PCR reads via MiXCR and lists one record per CDR3 protein. The data hold 200,000 to 250,000 distinct CDR3 sequences, with roughly 21% observed a single time. The sequenced sample consisted of peripheral blood. The receptors derive from a woman aged 50 to 60 with Graves' ophthalmopathy.

This clonotype has at least ten counts. CDR3 region: CASSYTDLSYEQYF. In DNA, the CDR3 is TGTGCCAGTAGTTACACGGATTTATCCTACGAGCAGTACTTC. This chain connects TRBV19 to TRBJ2-7; the D is unclear. Trimming removed 5 bases at V and 1 base at J, with 12 bases between. This CDR3 spans 14 amino acids. From germline, CDR1 is LNHDA and CDR2 SQIVND (reference sequence).

The rearrangement joins TRBV5-1 to TRBJ2-2; 11 bases line up with TRBD1. Germline V CDR1 and CDR2: SGHRS, YFSETQ. The length of the CDR3 is 15 residues. V shed 2 bases and J 5 bases; nucleotides not matched to a gene: 2. The CDR3 nucleotides are TGCGCCAGCAGCTTAAGGGACAGGGGGACCGGGGAGCTGTTTTTT. It specifies CASSLRDRGTGELFF. The variable domain in full, with the rest retrieved from reference TRBV5-1 and TRBJ2-2, is KAGVTQTPRYLIKTRGQQVTLSCSPISGHRSVSWYQQTPGQGLQFLFEYFSETQRNKGNFPGRFSGRQFSNSRSEMNVSTLELGDSALYLCASSLRDRGTGELFFGEGSRLTVL.

This clonotype showed up many times. The gene calls are TRBV6-1 and TRBJ2-5; TRBD2 aligns across 7 bases. V shed 8 bases, J shed 7 bases, and the junction held 16 bases outside the gene matches. The CDR3 covers 15 residues. Germline V gene lookup returns CDR1 MNHNS and CDR2 SASEGT. The CDR3 is CASQRGREAPGTQYF. CDR3 nucleotide sequence: TGTGCCAGCCAAAGGGGACGGGAGGCCCCAGGGACCCAGTACTTC.

This clonotype was detected many times. The J gene is TRBJ2-3, the V gene TRBV24-1; D is unclear. The CDR3 covers 14 residues. V dropped 0 bases and J dropped 1 base, with 4 bases sitting between them. Germline-derived CDR1 and CDR2 are KGHDR and SFDVKD. CDR3 region: CATSDLDGTDTQYF. CDR3 nucleotide sequence: TGTGCCACCAGTGATTTGGACGGCACAGATACGCAGTATTTT.

This clonotype was seen many times. This chain links TRBV19 with TRBJ1-1; no reliable D call. The CDR3 spans 16 residues. V lost 7 bases to trimming and J lost 1 base, with 19 bases between them. Germline V CDR1 and CDR2: LNHDA, SQIVND (reference sequence). CDR3 coding DNA: TGTGCCAGTACCACCATTGAGGCCGTGGGGAACACTGAAGCTTTCTTT. This translates into CASTTIEAVGNTEAFF.

The chain's CDR3 is CASLGTRVTGELFF. CDR3 nucleotides: TGTGCCAGCCTGGGGACTAGGGTCACCGGGGAGCTGTTTTTT. This chain links TRBV12-3 or TRBV12-4 with TRBJ2-2, with TRBD2 matching 8 bases. The trim removed 8 bases at V and 4 bases at J, leaving 6 bases unmatched. This CDR3 contains 14 residues.

This clonotype came up many times. The V call is TRBV27, the J call TRBJ2-2; no firm D call. The CDR3 sequence is 15 residues long. V lost 4 bases to trimming and J lost 1 base, with 10 bases between them. CDR1 MNHEY and CDR2 SMNVEV come from the germline V gene (reference sequence). The CDR3 region has the DNA TGTGCCAGCAGTTCCCCAGGCGGGAACACCGGGGAGCTGTTTTTT. The encoded protein is CASSSPGGNTGELFF.

This clonotype was recorded at least ten times. This chain uses TRBV2 with TRBJ1-1; D remains unclear. Germline CDR1 reads SNHLY; CDR2 reads FYNNEI. The CDR3 length is 13 residues. The CDR3 DNA reads as TGTGCTTGCAACCCAGTAAGAGGGCTTGAAGCTTTCTTT. As protein: CACNPVRGLEAFF.

The table lists this clonotype with many counts. This chain connects TRBV7-2 to TRBJ2-2; D is unclear. Germline CDR1 and CDR2: SGHTA and FQGNSA. The CDR3 is 16 amino acids. With 2 bases removed from V and 3 bases from J, the gap between germline ends came to 13 bases. The CDR3 here is CASSLSPYVDTGELFF. Here the CDR3 DNA reads TGTGCCAGCAGCTTAAGTCCTTATGTGGACACCGGGGAGCTGTTTTTT.

V is TRBV6-1 and J is TRBJ1-1, with 8 bases that match TRBD1. CDR3 size: 15 residues. Trimming took 4 bases from V and 4 from J; bases not matched to a gene: 8. Germline CDR1 and CDR2: MNHNS and SASEGT. The chain's CDR3 is CASSGLATGVTEAFF. CDR3 DNA sequence: TGTGCCAGCAGTGGGTTAGCGACAGGGGTCACTGAAGCTTTCTTT.

This clonotype was found a few times. The V and J genes are TRBV30 and TRBJ1-2; D unclear. The CDR3 runs 13 residues. Germline V gene data show CDR1 as GTSNPN and CDR2 as SVGIG (reference sequence). Trimming left V 4 bases short and J 8 bases short, with 17 bases between. The chain's CDR3 is CAWTKTAYGGYTF. The CDR3 DNA sequence: TGTGCCTGGACGAAAACTGCCTACGGCGGCTACACCTTC.

This clonotype was counted at least ten times. The CDR3 is CSVDDRGYYGYTF. CDR3 in DNA: TGCAGCGTTGACGACAGGGGGTACTATGGCTACACCTTC. The chain is built from TRBV29-1 and TRBJ1-2, with 9 nucleotides matching TRBD1. The ends lost 3 bases at V and 3 bases at J; junction bases unmatched: 2. Germline lookup yields CDR1 SQVTM and CDR2 ANQGSEA. The CDR3 spans 13 residues.

This clonotype was seen many times. V and J are TRBV19 and TRBJ1-5, with TRBD1 matching 7 bases. Germline V gene data show CDR1 as LNHDA and CDR2 as SQIVND (reference sequence). The CDR3 is made up of 13 amino acids. Losses at the gene ends were 8 bases for V and 4 bases for J; bases not matched to a gene: 5. The chain's CDR3 is CASRDSPNQPQHF. CDR3 nucleotide sequence: TGTGCCAGTCGGGACAGTCCTAATCAGCCCCAGCATTTT.

This clonotype was recorded at least ten times. The chain links TRBV20-1 to TRBJ1-6; D remains ambiguous. V was pared by 5 bases and J by 10 bases, with 12 bases between. This CDR3 has 12 amino acids. Germline values: CDR1 DFQATT, CDR2 SNEGSKA (reference sequence). DNA for the CDR3: TGCAGTGCTTTGGGCTTGAGCTCACCCCTCCACTTT. Translation gives CSALGLSSPLHF.

Many counts were recorded for this clonotype. This chain joins TRBV7-2 and TRBJ2-7; the D call may be TRBD1 or TRBD2 (5 bases each). CDR3 size: 15 residues. The ends were cut back, 3 bases at V and 6 bases at J, with 18 bases in the middle. Germline-derived CDR1 and CDR2 are SGHTA and FQGNSA. CDR3 in amino acids: CASSFMEPGTFEQYF. CDR3 nucleotide sequence: TGTGCCAGCAGCTTTATGGAACCTGGGACCTTCGAGCAGTACTTC.

This clonotype was seen at least ten times. This sequence joins TRBV11-2 and TRBJ2-7, with D possibly matching TRBD1 (5 bases). V lost 6 bases, J lost 1 base, and 10 bases lay in between. Germline V CDR1 and CDR2: SGHAT, FQNNGV. The CDR3 has 13 residues. CDR3 DNA: TGTGCCAGCAGGCCGGACATTTCCTACGAGCAGTACTTC. Protein: CASRPDISYEQYF.

The chain couples TRBV5-4 to TRBJ2-2, with D possibly matching TRBD1 (7 bases). Germline CDR1 and CDR2: SGHNT and YYREEE (reference sequence). The CDR3 has 16 residues. With 4 bases removed from V and 3 bases from J, the gap between germline ends came to 16 bases. The CDR3 DNA sequence: TGTGCCAGCAGCGGATACAGGGGAGGAGACACCGGGGAGCTGTTTTTT. This encodes CASSGYRGGDTGELFF.

This clonotype was counted at least ten times. This rearrangement joins TRBV12-3 or TRBV12-4 to TRBJ2-7; TRBD1 matches at 8 bases. This CDR3 has 13 amino acids. V dropped 6 bases and J dropped 7; count of bases not matched to a gene: 8. The CDR3: CASRQGEVGEQYF. CDR3 DNA sequence: TGTGCCAGCAGACAGGGGGAGGTAGGGGAGCAGTACTTC.

This clonotype was picked up one time. The chain links TRBV30 to TRBJ2-5; 10 bases align to TRBD2. V lost 1 base, J lost 4 bases, and 6 bases stayed unmatched. The CDR3 has 15 residues. CDR1 GTSNPN and CDR2 SVGIG come from the germline V gene (reference sequence). The CDR3 loop is CAWSASGRSGETQYF. CDR3 DNA sequence: TGTGCCTGGAGTGCTAGCGGGAGATCGGGAGAGACCCAGTACTTC.

In this sample, this clonotype turned up a few times. The genes are TRBV18 and TRBJ2-7, with D unclear. The germline CDR1 and CDR2 sequences are KGHSH and LQKENI. This CDR3 is 13 amino acids long. Trimming removed 0 bases at V and 4 bases at J, with 7 bases between. The CDR3 loop reads CASSPPVGYEQYF. DNA for the CDR3: TGTGCCAGCTCACCACCGGTGGGTTACGAGCAGTACTTC. The whole variable domain, remainder taken from reference TRBV18 and TRBJ2-7, is NAGVMQNPRHLVRRRGQEARLRCSPMKGHSHVYWYRQLPEEGLKFMVYLQKENIIDESGMPKERFSAEFPKEGPSILRIQQVVRGDSAAYFCASSPPVGYEQYFGPGTRLTVT.

The chain joins TRBV11-2 to TRBJ2-5, with 13 positions matching TRBD2. Germline-derived CDR1 and CDR2 are SGHAT and FQNNGV. The trim removed 5 bases at V and 0 bases at J, leaving 6 bases unmatched. This CDR3 is 17 amino acids long. CDR3 region: CASSTGLAGAYQETQYF. DNA of the CDR3: TGTGCCAGCAGCACCGGACTAGCGGGAGCGTACCAAGAGACCCAGTACTTC.

This clonotype has at least ten counts. This rearrangement joins TRBV7-2 to TRBJ2-7; 7 bases align to TRBD2. Trimming cost V 5 bases and J 3 bases; bases outside gene matches: 10. Germline V lookup: CDR1 SGHTA, CDR2 FQGNSA. CDR3 size: 15 residues. The CDR3, as DNA: TGTGCCAGCAGCCTTACTAGCGCAAACAACTACGAGCAGTACTTC. Translated: CASSLTSANNYEQYF.

This clonotype was recorded many times. The chain combines TRBV20-1 with TRBJ1-1, with a weak D call TRBD1 (6 bases). The V and J ends lost 2 bases and 5 bases respectively, with 15 bases between them. The germline V gene encodes CDR1 DFQATT and CDR2 SNEGSKA (reference sequence). The CDR3 runs to 14 residues. CDR3: CSARTPGEGTEAFF. The CDR3, as DNA: TGCAGTGCTAGAACCCCAGGGGAAGGGACTGAAGCTTTCTTT.

This chain joins TRBV3-1 and TRBJ1-1; no clear D gene. Trimming removed 2 bases from V and 8 bases from J, with 9 bases in between. The CDR3 is made up of 12 amino acids. Germline loops: CDR1 LGHDT, CDR2 YNNKEL (reference sequence). Here the CDR3 DNA reads TGTGCCAGCAGCCAAAGGCAATCCGAAGCTTTCTTT. Amino acids: CASSQRQSEAFF. Full variable domain (remainder filled in from reference TRBV3-1 and TRBJ1-1): DTAVSQTPKYLVTQMGNDKSIKCEQNLGHDTMYWYKQDSKKFLKIMFSYNNKELIINETVPNRFSPKSPDKAHLNLHINSLELGDSAVYFCASSQRQSEAFFGQGTRLTVV.

This clonotype was seen many times. This chain connects TRBV6-1 to TRBJ2-7; perhaps TRBD1 as D (5 bases). Deletions cut 10 bases from V and 4 bases from J, with 17 bases between. CDR3 length: 13 amino acids. Germline-derived CDR1 and CDR2 are MNHNS and SASEGT. The CDR3 loop reads CATKQGSIYEQYF. The CDR3 DNA reads TGTGCCACCAAGCAGGGCTCAATTTACGAGCAGTACTTC.

As concerns this clonotype: Sequence at one end of the junction differs from germline and may be a read error. The chain carries TRBV7-2 and TRBJ1-2; D not resolved. This CDR3 contains 10 residues. Looked up from germline, CDR1 is SGHTA and CDR2 is FQGNSA. CDR3 amino acids: CVSSSPGYIF. The CDR3 DNA is TGTGTCAGCAGCTCTCCGGGCTACATCTTC.

A few counts support this clonotype. This chain connects TRBV15 to TRBJ1-5; TRBD1 aligns across 8 bases. This CDR3 is built from 15 residues. CDR1 is LNHNV and CDR2 is YYDKDF in the germline V gene (reference sequence). The J segment lost 7 bases and the V segment lost 0 bases, leaving 5 bases of the junction unmatched. The CDR3 protein is CATSRDQDRAQPQHF. Written as DNA, the CDR3 is TGTGCCACCAGCAGAGATCAGGACAGGGCGCAGCCCCAGCATTTT.

The chain recombines TRBV12-3 or TRBV12-4 with TRBJ2-2; the D is unclear. V was clipped by 1 base and J by 6 bases, with 9 bases between them. This CDR3 comprises 14 residues. CDR3 nucleotides: TGTGCCAGCAGTTTAGGGCTAGTATCCGGGGAGCTGTTTTTT. Translated, it gives CASSLGLVSGELFF.

About this clonotype itself: Being one base from a much bigger clone, this may be a read error. The rearrangement links TRBV29-1 to TRBJ1-2; tentatively, D is TRBD1 (5 bases). With 2 bases removed from V and 7 bases from J, the gap between germline ends came to 8 bases. This CDR3 contains 11 residues. Germline V gene data show CDR1 as SQVTM and CDR2 as ANQGSEA. For the CDR3, the DNA is TGCAGCGTTGAACAGGGTTGTGGCTACACCTTC. Translated, it gives CSVEQGCGYTF.